What follows is one T cell receptor beta chain and its context. The data were obtained in a study of blood T cell repertoires in COVID-19. Study information: Researchers got acute and convalescent COVID-19 samples from the United States, Italy and Spain.

Sequencing was performed with immunoSEQ multiplex PCR; in TCRdb, only in-frame clones are kept and a portion is missing. Seen here are around 360,000 clones, approximately 89% observed once, and the top ten hold approximately 1.8%. Individuals aged about 18 to 90 years were recruited from 24 US areas. The germline CDR1 and CDR2 sequences are LNHDA and SQIVND (reference sequence). The CDR3 extends over 15 amino acids. V was clipped by 7 bases and J by 2 bases; unmatched bases: 8. V gene TRBV19 combines with J gene TRBJ1-3; TRBD1 matches 7 bases. The sequence derives from a man aged 35 to 55 in a cohort exposed to, infected with or recovered from COVID-19 (not recorded which). Specimen: PBMCs or T cells enriched from blood (not recorded which). CDR3 in DNA: TGTGCCAGTATTGCATCGGACAGGACTGGAAACACCATATATTTT. Translation gives CASIASDRTGNTIYF.